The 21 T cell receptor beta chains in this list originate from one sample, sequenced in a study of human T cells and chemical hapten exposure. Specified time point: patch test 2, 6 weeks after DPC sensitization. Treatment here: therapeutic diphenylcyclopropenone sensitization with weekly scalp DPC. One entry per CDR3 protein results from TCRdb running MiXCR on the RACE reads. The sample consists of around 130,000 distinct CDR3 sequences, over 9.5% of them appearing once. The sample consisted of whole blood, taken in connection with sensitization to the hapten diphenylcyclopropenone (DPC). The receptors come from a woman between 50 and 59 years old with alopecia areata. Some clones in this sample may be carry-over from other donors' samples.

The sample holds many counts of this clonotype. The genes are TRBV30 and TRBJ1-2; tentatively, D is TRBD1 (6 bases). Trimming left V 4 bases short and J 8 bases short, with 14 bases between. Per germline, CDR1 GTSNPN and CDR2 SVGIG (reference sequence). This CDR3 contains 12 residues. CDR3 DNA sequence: TGTGCCTGGAAGGTGCCAGGGGACGGCTACACCTTC. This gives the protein CAWKVPGDGYTF.

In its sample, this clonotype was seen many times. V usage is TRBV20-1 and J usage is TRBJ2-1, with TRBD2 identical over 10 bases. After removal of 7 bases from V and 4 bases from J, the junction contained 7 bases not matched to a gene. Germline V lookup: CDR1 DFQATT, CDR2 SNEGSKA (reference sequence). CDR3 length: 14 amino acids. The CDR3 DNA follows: TGCAGTGTCTCCCCTAGCGGGGGTTACAATGAGCAGTTCTTC. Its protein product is CSVSPSGGYNEQFF.

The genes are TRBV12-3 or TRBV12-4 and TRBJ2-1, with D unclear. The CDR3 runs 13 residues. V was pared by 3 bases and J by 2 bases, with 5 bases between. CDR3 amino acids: CASSLLTYNEQFF. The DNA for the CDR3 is TGTGCCAGCAGTTTGCTTACCTACAATGAGCAGTTCTTC.

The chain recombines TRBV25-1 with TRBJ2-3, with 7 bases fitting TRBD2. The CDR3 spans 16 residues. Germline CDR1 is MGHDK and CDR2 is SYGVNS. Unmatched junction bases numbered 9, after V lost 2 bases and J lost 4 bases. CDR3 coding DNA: TGTGCCAGCAGTGAAAGGCGGGAGAAAGTTGCAGATACGCAGTATTTT. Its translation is CASSERREKVADTQYF.

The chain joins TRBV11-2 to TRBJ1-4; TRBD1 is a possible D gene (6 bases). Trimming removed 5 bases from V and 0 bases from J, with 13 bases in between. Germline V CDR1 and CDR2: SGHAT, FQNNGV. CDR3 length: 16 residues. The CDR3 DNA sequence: TGTGCCAGCAGCCCGAGGAGGGGGTCAACTAATGAAAAACTGTTTTTT. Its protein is CASSPRRGSTNEKLFF.

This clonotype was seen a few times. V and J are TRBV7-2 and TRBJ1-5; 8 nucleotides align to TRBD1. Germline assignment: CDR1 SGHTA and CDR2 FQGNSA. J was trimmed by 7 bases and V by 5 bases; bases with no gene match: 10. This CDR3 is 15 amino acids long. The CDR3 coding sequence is TGTGCCAGCAGCCCACAGGGGGGGGTCGGGCAGCCCCAGCATTTT. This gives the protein CASSPQGGVGQPQHF.

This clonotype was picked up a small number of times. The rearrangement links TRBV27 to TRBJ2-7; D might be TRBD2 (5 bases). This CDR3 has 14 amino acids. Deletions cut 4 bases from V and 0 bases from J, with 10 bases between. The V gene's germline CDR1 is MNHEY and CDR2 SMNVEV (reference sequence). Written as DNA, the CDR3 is TGTGCCAGCAGTTCGGGGTTTAGCTCCTACGAGCAGTACTTC. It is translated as CASSSGFSSYEQYF.

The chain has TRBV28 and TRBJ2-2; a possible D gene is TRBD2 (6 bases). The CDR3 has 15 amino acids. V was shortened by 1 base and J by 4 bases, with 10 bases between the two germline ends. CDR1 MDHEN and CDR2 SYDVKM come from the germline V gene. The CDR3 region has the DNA TGTGCCAGCAGTTTATCTAGCGCGGGCACCGGGGAGCTGTTTTTT. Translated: CASSLSSAGTGELFF.

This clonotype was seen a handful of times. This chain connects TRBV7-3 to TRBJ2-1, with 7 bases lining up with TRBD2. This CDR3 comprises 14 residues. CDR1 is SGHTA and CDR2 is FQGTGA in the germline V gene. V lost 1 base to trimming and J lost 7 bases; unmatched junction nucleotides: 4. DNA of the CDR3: TGTGCCAGCAGCTTAAGCGGGAGTAGGAATGAGCAGTTCTTC. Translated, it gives CASSLSGSRNEQFF.

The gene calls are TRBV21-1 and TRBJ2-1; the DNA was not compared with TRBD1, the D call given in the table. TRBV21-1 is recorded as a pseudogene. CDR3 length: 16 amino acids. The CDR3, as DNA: TGTGCCAGCAGCAAAGAGGGGACCGGGACAGACAATGAGCAGTTCTTC. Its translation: CASSKEGTGTDNEQFF.

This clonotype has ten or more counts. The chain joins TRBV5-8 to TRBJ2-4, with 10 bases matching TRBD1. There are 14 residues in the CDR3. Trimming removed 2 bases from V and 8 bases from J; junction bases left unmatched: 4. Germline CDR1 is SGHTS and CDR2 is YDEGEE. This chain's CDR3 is CASSLDRGRDIQYF. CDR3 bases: TGTGCCAGCAGCTTAGACAGGGGGCGGGACATTCAGTACTTC.

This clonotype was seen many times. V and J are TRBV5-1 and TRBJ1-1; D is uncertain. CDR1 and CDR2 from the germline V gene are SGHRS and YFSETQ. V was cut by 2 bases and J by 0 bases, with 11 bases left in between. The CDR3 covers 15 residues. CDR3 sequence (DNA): TGCGCCAGCAGCTTAACCGGTACATTGAACACTGAAGCTTTCTTT. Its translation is CASSLTGTLNTEAFF. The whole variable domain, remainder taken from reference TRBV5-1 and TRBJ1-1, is KAGVTQTPRYLIKTRGQQVTLSCSPISGHRSVSWYQQTPGQGLQFLFEYFSETQRNKGNFPGRFSGRQFSNSRSEMNVSTLELGDSALYLCASSLTGTLNTEAFFGQGTRLTVV.

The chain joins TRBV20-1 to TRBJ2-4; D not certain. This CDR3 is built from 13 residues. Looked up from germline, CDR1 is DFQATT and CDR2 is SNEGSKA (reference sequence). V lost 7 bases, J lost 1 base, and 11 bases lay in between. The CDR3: CSVFQDAKNIQYF. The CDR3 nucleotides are TGCAGTGTTTTCCAGGACGCCAAAAACATTCAGTACTTC.

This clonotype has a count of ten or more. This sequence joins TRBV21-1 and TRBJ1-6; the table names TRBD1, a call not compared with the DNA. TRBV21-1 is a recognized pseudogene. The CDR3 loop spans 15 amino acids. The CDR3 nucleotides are TGTGCCAGCAGCGGGTCGGACGGGAAGAATTCACCCCTCCACTTT. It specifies CASSGSDGKNSPLHF.

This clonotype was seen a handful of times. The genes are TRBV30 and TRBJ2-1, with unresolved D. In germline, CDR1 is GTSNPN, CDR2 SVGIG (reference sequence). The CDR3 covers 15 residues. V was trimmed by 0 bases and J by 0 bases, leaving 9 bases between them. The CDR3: CAWSVVGNSYNEQFF. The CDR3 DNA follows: TGTGCCTGGAGTGTGGTGGGAAACTCCTACAATGAGCAGTTCTTC.

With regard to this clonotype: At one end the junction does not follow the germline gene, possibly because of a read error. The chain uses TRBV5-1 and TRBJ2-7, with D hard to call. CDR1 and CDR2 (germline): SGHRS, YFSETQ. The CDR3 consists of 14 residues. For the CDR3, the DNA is TGCGTCAGCAGCCCTCGGGCCCCTTCCTACGAGCAGTACTTC. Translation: CVSSPRAPSYEQYF.

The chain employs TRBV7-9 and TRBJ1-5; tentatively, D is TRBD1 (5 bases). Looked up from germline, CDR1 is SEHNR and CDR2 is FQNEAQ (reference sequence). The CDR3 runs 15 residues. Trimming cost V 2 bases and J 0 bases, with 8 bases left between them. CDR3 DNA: TGTGCCAGCAGCTTATCAGGGACTAGCAATCAGCCCCAGCATTTT. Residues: CASSLSGTSNQPQHF.

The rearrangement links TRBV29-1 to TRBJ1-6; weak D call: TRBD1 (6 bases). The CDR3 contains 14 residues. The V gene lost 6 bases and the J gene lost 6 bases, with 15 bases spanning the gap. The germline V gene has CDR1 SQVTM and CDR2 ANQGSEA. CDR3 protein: CSVALGGPNSPLHF. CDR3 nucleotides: TGCAGCGTGGCTTTAGGGGGGCCTAATTCACCCCTCCACTTT.

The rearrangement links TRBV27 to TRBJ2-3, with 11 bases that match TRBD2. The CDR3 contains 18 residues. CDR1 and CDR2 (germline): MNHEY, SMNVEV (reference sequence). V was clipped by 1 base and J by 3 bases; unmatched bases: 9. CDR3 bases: TGTGCCAGCAGTTTATACCGGCTAGCGGGAGGTTGGACAGATACGCAGTATTTT. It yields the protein CASSLYRLAGGWTDTQYF.

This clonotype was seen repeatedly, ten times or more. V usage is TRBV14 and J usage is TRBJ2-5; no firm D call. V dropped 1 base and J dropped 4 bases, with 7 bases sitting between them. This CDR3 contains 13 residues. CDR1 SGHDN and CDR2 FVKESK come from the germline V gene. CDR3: CASSQVRAETQYF. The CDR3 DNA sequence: TGTGCCAGCAGCCAAGTAAGGGCAGAGACCCAGTACTTC.

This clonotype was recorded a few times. The CDR3 is CASSQEWRELFF. The DNA of the CDR3 is TGCGCCAGCAGCCAAGAGTGGCGGGAGCTGTTTTTT. The V call is TRBV4-3, the J call TRBJ2-2; D unresolved. Trimming left V 0 bases short and J 9 bases short, with 5 bases between. CDR1 is LGHNA, CDR2 YSLEER, per germline. The CDR3 is made up of 12 amino acids.